Listed here are 18 T cell receptor beta chains from one sample, sequenced in a study of blood T cell repertoires in COVID-19. Data came from immunoSEQ multiplex PCR; TCRdb stores just in-frame clones and leaves some out. The sample yields about 210,000 clones, about 87% seen once. The sequencing sample was made of PBMCs or T cells enriched from blood (not recorded which). The source of these receptors is a woman aged 35 to 49 with acute COVID-19.

The chain combines TRBV7-2 with TRBJ1-6, with 8 bases that match TRBD1. CDR3 length equals 15 residues. The V gene's germline CDR1 is SGHTA and CDR2 FQGNSA. The V segment lost 5 bases and the J segment 7 bases; nucleotides outside the gene matches: 7. This CDR3 is CASSQDRGGNSPLHF. CDR3 in DNA: TGTGCCAGCAGCCAAGACAGGGGCGGCAATTCACCCCTCCACTTT.

J is TRBJ1-2 and V is TRBV6-1, with TRBD1 as a possible D gene (5 bases). Trimming took 1 base from V and 3 from J, leaving 12 bases between them. CDR3 length: 15 residues. CDR1 and CDR2 (germline): MNHNS, SASEGT. In DNA, the CDR3 is TGTGCCAGCAGTGAAGGAATAGGGGCGCACTATGGCTACACCTTC. It encodes CASSEGIGAHYGYTF.

This clone was observed a single time. The chain is built from TRBV7-2 and TRBJ2-5; 7 bases line up with TRBD2. Germline CDR1 is SGHTA and CDR2 is FQGNSA. Trimming took 1 base from V and 5 from J; bases not matched to a gene: 10. This CDR3 has 16 amino acids. CDR3 in DNA: TGTGCCAGCAGCTTAGGCGCGGGAGCAGGAAGGGAGACCCAGTACTTC. Its protein is CASSLGAGAGRETQYF.

The chain recombines TRBV6-5 with TRBJ2-3; D may be TRBD2 (6 bases). Germline V gene sequence: CDR1 MNHEY, CDR2 SVGAGI. The CDR3 length is 14 residues. V shed 3 bases and J shed 2 bases, with 9 bases lying between them. CDR3 coding DNA: TGTGCCAGCAGTTATGGAGGGGTCACAGATACGCAGTATTTT. The encoded protein is CASSYGGVTDTQYF.

The chain carries TRBV7-9 and TRBJ1-2, with unresolved D. The CDR3 has 13 residues. Trimming shortened V by 6 bases and J by 8 bases, and 16 bases separated the two germline ends. In germline, CDR1 is SEHNR, CDR2 FQNEAQ (reference sequence). For the CDR3, the DNA is TGTGCCAGCAGTTCAACTCACGACGGGGGCTACACCTTC. Amino acid sequence: CASSSTHDGGYTF.

The chain carries TRBV11-3 and TRBJ2-1; D might be TRBD2 (5 bases). CDR3 length: 14 amino acids. V lost 5 bases and J 2 bases, leaving 10 bases between the germline ends. CDR1 is SGHNT and CDR2 is YENEEA in the germline V gene. CDR3 DNA: TGTGCCAGCAGCGGCTCCGGGGCCTACAATGAGCAGTTCTTC. Encoded protein: CASSGSGAYNEQFF.

This chain connects TRBV19 to TRBJ2-7; 7 positions agree with TRBD2. Germline V CDR1 and CDR2: LNHDA, SQIVND (reference sequence). This CDR3 has 14 amino acids. V gave up 6 bases and J gave up 3 bases; unmatched junction bases: 8. The CDR3 protein is CASRRAGQNYEQYF. DNA of the CDR3: TGTGCCAGTAGACGAGCGGGGCAAAACTACGAGCAGTACTTC.

CDR3 in amino acids: CASSRETGNTEAFF. The CDR3 coding sequence is TGTGCCAGCAGCAGGGAAACAGGGAACACTGAAGCTTTCTTT. The chain uses TRBV5-4 and TRBJ1-1, with D maybe TRBD1 (5 bases). Per germline, CDR1 SGHNT and CDR2 YYREEE (reference sequence). The CDR3 has 14 residues. V lost 4 bases and J lost 1, with 11 bases in between.

The chain couples TRBV25-1 to TRBJ1-2, with D tentatively TRBD1 (5 bases). Germline CDR1 is MGHDK and CDR2 is SYGVNS. The CDR3 is made up of 13 amino acids. V was clipped by 4 bases and J by 9 bases, with 15 bases between them. CDR3 bases: TGTGCCAGCAGTGCCCTCAGGGTTTTTAGCTACACCTTC. It encodes CASSALRVFSYTF.

This CDR3 is CSASQAGTEAFF. The CDR3 coding sequence is TGCAGTGCTAGTCAAGCGGGCACTGAAGCTTTCTTT. The chain carries TRBV20-1 and TRBJ1-1; D unresolved. The CDR3 contains 12 residues. V shed 3 bases and J shed 4 bases, with 9 bases lying between them. CDR1 and CDR2 from the germline V gene are DFQATT and SNEGSKA (reference sequence).

J is TRBJ1-1 and V is TRBV7-9, with D perhaps TRBD1 (5 bases). Germline V gives CDR1 SEHNR, CDR2 FQNEAQ (reference sequence). The CDR3 loop spans 13 amino acids. Between the trimmed V and J ends, which lost 2 bases and 4 bases, there was a span of 8 bases. The CDR3 DNA reads TGTGCCAGCAGCTTATCCGGGGGCACTGAAGCTTTCTTT. Protein sequence: CASSLSGGTEAFF.

The genes are TRBV7-9 and TRBJ1-5; no clear D gene. There are 14 residues in the CDR3. The germline V gene has CDR1 SEHNR and CDR2 FQNEAQ (reference sequence). With 7 bases removed from V and 3 bases from J, the gap between germline ends came to 13 bases. This chain's CDR3 is CASNLEGVNQPQHF. CDR3 DNA: TGTGCCAGCAACCTGGAGGGCGTCAATCAGCCCCAGCATTTT.

This clone has only a few counts. The J gene is TRBJ1-1, the V gene TRBV7-2; TRBD1 agrees at 7 bases. V was pared by 2 bases and J by 1 base, with 16 bases of the junction left unmatched. This CDR3 is 19 amino acids long. Germline loops: CDR1 SGHTA, CDR2 FQGNSA. CDR3 residues: CASSLSVFRRDRGNTEAFF. DNA for the CDR3: TGTGCCAGCAGCTTATCTGTGTTTCGCCGGGACAGAGGGAACACTGAAGCTTTCTTT. The complete variable domain, with remaining parts taken from reference TRBV7-2 and TRBJ1-1, reads GAGVSQSPSNKVTEKGKDVELRCDPISGHTALYWYRQSLGQGLEFLIYFQGNSAPDKSGLPSDRFSAERTGGSVSTLTIQRTQQEDSAVYLCASSLSVFRRDRGNTEAFFGQGTRLTVV.

The chain carries TRBV28 and TRBJ1-2, with a possible D match to TRBD1 (5 bases). The CDR3 loop spans 14 amino acids. Trimming removed 2 bases at V and 8 bases at J, with 15 bases between. Germline CDR1 and CDR2: MDHEN and SYDVKM. CDR3 sequence reads: CASSLPTARPGYTF. For the CDR3, the DNA is TGTGCCAGCAGTTTACCGACAGCCAGGCCGGGCTACACCTTC.

V usage is TRBV20-1 and J usage is TRBJ2-4; 8 positions match TRBD1. The CDR3 has 13 amino acids. Germline V lookup: CDR1 DFQATT, CDR2 SNEGSKA (reference sequence). V trimming: 3 bases; J trimming: 4 bases; junction bases outside the gene matches: 2. The CDR3: CSASWDRKNIQYF. DNA of the CDR3: TGCAGTGCTAGTTGGGACAGGAAAAACATTCAGTACTTC.

This clone was observed a single time. This chain links TRBV7-2 with TRBJ2-7, with D possibly matching TRBD2 (6 bases). V gave up 2 bases and J gave up 0 bases, with 11 bases separating them. The germline gives CDR1 SGHTA, CDR2 FQGNSA. This CDR3 is built from 15 residues. The CDR3 DNA sequence: TGTGCCAGCAGCTTACGAAGCGGGCCCTCCTACGAGCAGTACTTC. Translating gives CASSLRSGPSYEQYF.

The chain is built from TRBV5-4 and TRBJ2-5; 7 nucleotides align to TRBD1. Germline trimming cut 4 bases from V and 1 base from J; bases unmatched to any gene: 10. From germline, CDR1 is SGHNT and CDR2 YYREEE (reference sequence). This CDR3 comprises 16 residues. Written as DNA, the CDR3 is TGTGCCAGCAGCGGACGGGACAGACTAACCCAAGAGACCCAGTACTTC. This sequence encodes CASSGRDRLTQETQYF.

The chain combines TRBV6-2 or TRBV6-3 with TRBJ2-5; 13 nucleotides match TRBD2. Trimming removed 5 bases from V and 7 bases from J; junction bases left unmatched: 10. The CDR3 contains 16 residues. Germline-derived CDR1 and CDR2 are MNHEY and SVGEGT. The CDR3 bases are TGTGCCAGCAGTCTAGGGACTAGCGGGGTTCTCTGGACCCAGTACTTC. Encoded protein: CASSLGTSGVLWTQYF.